The clone carrying this TCR beta chain was observed a single time. Its antigen remains unknown. This specimen belongs to a study of siplizumab effects on memory and regulatory T cells. Germline V gene sequence: CDR1 LNHNV, CDR2 YYDKDF (reference sequence). V was clipped by 4 bases and J by 7 bases; unmatched bases: 4. The CDR3 runs to 13 residues. Study findings and constraints: Unstimulated subsets captured only a minor fraction of alloreactive clones.

Clones were read by immunoSEQ multiplex PCR, and TCRdb kept only the in-frame ones, dropping some. The table records 60,000 or so clones, over 85% of them present only once. Sequencing used CD8+ T cells sorted from blood. The receptor's source is a human donor in good health. The V and J genes are TRBV15 and TRBJ1-2; 9 positions agree with TRBD1. Here the CDR3 DNA reads TGTGCCACCAGCAAATACAGGGGGCCTGGCTACACCTTC. Protein: CATSKYRGPGYTF.